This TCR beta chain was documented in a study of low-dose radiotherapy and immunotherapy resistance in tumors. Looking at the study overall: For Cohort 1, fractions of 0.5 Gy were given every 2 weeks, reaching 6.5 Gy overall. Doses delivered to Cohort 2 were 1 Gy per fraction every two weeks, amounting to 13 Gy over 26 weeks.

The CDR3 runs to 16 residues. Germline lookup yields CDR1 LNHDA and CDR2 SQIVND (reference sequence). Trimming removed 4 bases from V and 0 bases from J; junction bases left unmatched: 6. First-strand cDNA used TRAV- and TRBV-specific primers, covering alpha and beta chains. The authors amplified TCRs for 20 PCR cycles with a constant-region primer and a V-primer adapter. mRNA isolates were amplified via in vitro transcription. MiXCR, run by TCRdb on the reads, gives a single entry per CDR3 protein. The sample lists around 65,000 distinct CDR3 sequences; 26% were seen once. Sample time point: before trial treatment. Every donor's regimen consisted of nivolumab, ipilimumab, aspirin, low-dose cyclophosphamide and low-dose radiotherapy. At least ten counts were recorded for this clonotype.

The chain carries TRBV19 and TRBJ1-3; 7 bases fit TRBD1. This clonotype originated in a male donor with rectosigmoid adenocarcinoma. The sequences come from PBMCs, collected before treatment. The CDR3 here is CASSTGQANSGNTIYF. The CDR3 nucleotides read TGTGCCAGTAGTACCGGACAGGCCAACTCTGGAAACACCATATATTTT.